Sequencing of this T cell receptor beta chain was carried out in a study of blood T cell repertoires in COVID-19. Turning to the study itself: Sources were T cells, B-cell-depleted T cells, or PBMCs; the material itself was cDNA or gDNA.

Clones were sequenced by immunoSEQ multiplex PCR, and TCRdb holds only the in-frame ones, with some missing. Of more than 200,000 clones listed, around nine tenths are singletons. In this sample, this clone turned up a few times. This CDR3 contains 13 residues. From germline, CDR1 is SQVTM and CDR2 ANQGSEA. Between the trimmed V and J ends, which lost 4 bases and 4 bases, there was a span of 14 bases. This clonotype originated in a young man with active or convalescent COVID-19. Sample: peripheral blood. The V and J genes are TRBV29-1 and TRBJ2-7; D is undetermined. The CDR3 nucleotides are TGCAGCGTTGTTTGGCCCGAGAGGTACGAGCAGTACTTC. Encoded protein: CSVVWPERYEQYF.